Listed below are T cell receptor beta chains from one sample, sequenced in a study of shared clonotypes between healthy human individuals. TCRdb's copy holds only in-frame clones and misses some; the assay was immunoSEQ multiplex PCR. The sample lists about 1.1 million clones, about 80% seen once, with almost 0.9% in the top ten. Sequencing used memory CD4+ T cells from PBMCs. These receptor sequences come from a man between 18 and 35 years old in good health. Some clones in this sample may be carry-over from other donors' samples. Each CDR3 is given with its conserved first and last residue. D genes are given only for firm matches. Some rows have no size entry. The others give once, few or many, or a class for an expanded clone.

CDR3 DNA,CDR3 protein,V gene,CDR3 length,clone size,J gene,D gene
TGTGCCAGCAGCGTAGGGGGGGCACCCGTCACCGGGGAGCTGTTTTTT,CASSVGGAPVTGELFF,TRBV9,16,-,TRBJ2-2,-
TGTGCCAGCTCACCACCCGGGTCCTATTACACCGGGGAGCTGTTTTTT,CASSPPGSYYTGELFF,TRBV18,16,-,TRBJ2-2,-
TGTGCCAGCAGCCCCCACAGGGAGATCCTTTCTGAAGCTTTCTTT,CASSPHREILSEAFF,TRBV9,15,-,TRBJ1-1,-
TGTGCCAGTAGTACAGGGGGTGGGGCCAACGTCCTGACTTTC,CASSTGGGANVLTF,TRBV19,14,-,TRBJ2-6,TRBD1
TGTGCCAGCAGTGGTGGAGGGGGAAGAAACACCATATATTTT,CASSGGGGRNTIYF,TRBV6-1,14,-,TRBJ1-3,-
TGCAGCGTTGAACCGGGGCTGAACACTGAAGCTTTCTTT,CSVEPGLNTEAFF,TRBV29-1,13,few,TRBJ1-1,-
TGTGCCAGCAGTCCGCTTGGGGGGATAATTCTGTACGAGCAGTACTTC,CASSPLGGIILYEQYF,TRBV28,16,-,TRBJ2-7,-
TGTGCCAGCAGCCCGGGACTAGCGGGCGAGCAGTTCTTC,CASSPGLAGEQFF,TRBV11-2,13,-,TRBJ2-1,TRBD2
TGTGCCAGCAGTTTAAGTCCTTACAACGAGCAGTACTTC,CASSLSPYNEQYF,TRBV27,13,-,TRBJ2-7,-
TGTGCCAGCAGCCAGGGCCTTAACTATGGCTACACCTTC,CASSQGLNYGYTF,TRBV14,13,-,TRBJ1-2,-
TGTGCCAGCAGCTTTGGGCCCCGGGAGACCCAGTACTTC,CASSFGPRETQYF,TRBV7-2,13,-,TRBJ2-5,-
TGTGCCAGCAGTCATCCCTTGGAGGCCTCCGTCGGGGAGCAGTACTTC,CASSHPLEASVGEQYF,TRBV25-1,16,-,TRBJ2-7,-
TGTGCCAGCAGCGTAGACGAGGGATCCAGTCAGCCCCAGCATTTT,CASSVDEGSSQPQHF,TRBV9,15,few,TRBJ1-5,-
TGTGCCAGCAGCTCCCGCCTTACTAGCGGGGGCAACACCGGGGAGCTGTTTTTT,CASSSRLTSGGNTGELFF,TRBV4-2,18,-,TRBJ2-2,TRBD2
TGTGCCAGCGACGCTGGGGGCTCCTACAATGAGCAGTTCTTC,CASDAGGSYNEQFF,TRBV5-6,14,-,TRBJ2-1,-
TGTGCCAGCAGTTCTCCCCCCCAGGGGGCGACTGAAGCTTTCTTT,CASSSPPQGATEAFF,TRBV6-1,15,-,TRBJ1-1,TRBD1
TGTGCCAGCTCGCCTCGGGGGTCTGGGGCCAACGTCCTGACTTTC,CASSPRGSGANVLTF,TRBV6-5,15,-,TRBJ2-6,-
TGTGCCAGCAGCTTGGGGGCAGGTGGCTACACCTTC,CASSLGAGGYTF,TRBV5-4,12,many,TRBJ1-2,-
TGTGCCAGCAGTTTTCGCGGGAGGGCCTACAATGAGCAGTTCTTC,CASSFRGRAYNEQFF,TRBV28,15,-,TRBJ2-1,TRBD2
TGCGCCAGCAGCTTTAGCAGACCCACAGATACGCAGTATTTT,CASSFSRPTDTQYF,TRBV5-1,14,-,TRBJ2-3,-
TGTGCCAGCAGTTCCGAGGGGACAGGGCACACCGGGGAGCTGTTTTTT,CASSSEGTGHTGELFF,TRBV28,16,-,TRBJ2-2,TRBD1
TGTGCCATCAGTGGGTGGCTAGCGGGAGGCGCCCTCCCGGACGAGCAGTACTTC,CAISGWLAGGALPDEQYF,TRBV10-3,18,-,TRBJ2-7,TRBD2
TGCGCCAGCAGCTTGTTTGTTCAGGGGCTACAAGAGACCCAGTACTTC,CASSLFVQGLQETQYF,TRBV5-1,16,-,TRBJ2-5,-
TGTGCCAGCAGCGTACTCTCAAACACCGGGGAGCTGTTTTTT,CASSVLSNTGELFF,TRBV9,14,-,TRBJ2-2,-
TGTGCCAGCAGGCCTACCGGGACTAGCAGATCCTACGAGCAGTACTTC,CASRPTGTSRSYEQYF,TRBV2,16,-,TRBJ2-7,TRBD2
TGTGCCAGCAGTTTGGGGGTAAACACCATATATTTT,CASSLGVNTIYF,TRBV28,12,-,TRBJ1-3,-
TGCGCCAGCAGCTTGGCTAGCGGACACTCCTACGAGCAGTACTTC,CASSLASGHSYEQYF,TRBV5-1,15,-,TRBJ2-7,TRBD2
TGTGCCAGCAGCCCGGGACAGGGGAGGCTTGGCTACACCTTC,CASSPGQGRLGYTF,TRBV7-9,14,few,TRBJ1-2,TRBD1
TGTGCCAGCAGTGTAAGGACAGGGGTCACCGGGGAGCTGTTTTTT,CASSVRTGVTGELFF,TRBV28,15,-,TRBJ2-2,TRBD1
TGTGCCAGCAGCTATTCAGCGGGGGCGCAGTATGGCTACACCTTC,CASSYSAGAQYGYTF,TRBV5-4,15,-,TRBJ1-2,-
TGTGCCAGCAGAGAACAACACTTTGGGAGCCGCATCTACGAGCAGTACTTC,CASREQHFGSRIYEQYF,TRBV7-9,17,-,TRBJ2-7,-
TGTGCCAGCTGGTCGGGACAGGGGGAGACCCAGTACTTC,CASWSGQGETQYF,TRBV5-5,13,-,TRBJ2-5,TRBD1
TGTGCCAGCAGCTTTCAAGCGGGAGGGTACAATGAGCAGTTCTTC,CASSFQAGGYNEQFF,TRBV5-6,15,-,TRBJ2-1,TRBD2
TGTGCCAGCAGTTTTGAACAGCTCTATCAGCCCCAGCATTTT,CASSFEQLYQPQHF,TRBV28,14,few,TRBJ1-5,-
TGTGCCAGCAGCGTGGACAGGGGTTGGCAGCCCCAGCATTTT,CASSVDRGWQPQHF,TRBV2,14,-,TRBJ1-5,TRBD1
TGCGCCAGCAGCCAAGTGGGGTATAGCAATCAGCCCCAGCATTTT,CASSQVGYSNQPQHF,TRBV4-1,15,once,TRBJ1-5,-
TGTGCCTGGACGGGCTTCTTAGGGGCGGCCCTCCACTTT,CAWTGFLGAALHF,TRBV30,13,-,TRBJ1-6,-
TGTGCCAGCAGTCCAAAGACAGGGAGGGGAGTCGAGCAGTACTTC,CASSPKTGRGVEQYF,TRBV28,15,-,TRBJ2-7,-
TGTGCCAGCAGCCAAGATGGCAGGGGTCTCGGCGAGCAGTACTTC,CASSQDGRGLGEQYF,TRBV4-2,15,-,TRBJ2-7,-
TGCAGTGCAACGGACCGAGATGAAGCTTTCTTT,CSATDRDEAFF,TRBV20-1,11,-,TRBJ1-1,-
TGTGCCAGCAGCTCTTCGGGAGGTGCAGAGACCCAGTACTTC,CASSSSGGAETQYF,TRBV19,14,few,TRBJ2-5,TRBD2
TGTGCCAGCAACCAATGGAACACCGGGGAGCTGTTTTTT,CASNQWNTGELFF,TRBV28,13,-,TRBJ2-2,-
TGCAGCGCAGCAGGACAGCTGGGGCAGACCCAGTACTTC,CSAAGQLGQTQYF,TRBV29-1,13,-,TRBJ2-5,-
TGTGCCAGCAGCCAGGACGGAATGGGCGGGGAGCTGTTTTTT,CASSQDGMGGELFF,TRBV2,14,once,TRBJ2-2,-
TGTGCCAGCAGCGGGACAGGTCCTGGCAATGAGCAGTTCTTC,CASSGTGPGNEQFF,TRBV11-3,14,once,TRBJ2-1,TRBD1
TGTGCCAGCAGCTTGGGTCCCCAGGAAACCGGGGAGCTGTTTTTT,CASSLGPQETGELFF,TRBV5-4,15,-,TRBJ2-2,-
TGTGCCAGCAGTTTACGCCTAGTAGGGGACTCTGGGGCCAACGTCCTGACTTTC,CASSLRLVGDSGANVLTF,TRBV27,18,-,TRBJ2-6,-
TGTGCCAGCAGGATGGACAGGGCGTACCAAGAGACCCAGTACTTC,CASRMDRAYQETQYF,TRBV28,15,-,TRBJ2-5,TRBD1
TGTGCCAGCAGCCCCCCGGGGGCTTACAATGAGCAGTTCTTC,CASSPPGAYNEQFF,TRBV5-4,14,-,TRBJ2-1,-